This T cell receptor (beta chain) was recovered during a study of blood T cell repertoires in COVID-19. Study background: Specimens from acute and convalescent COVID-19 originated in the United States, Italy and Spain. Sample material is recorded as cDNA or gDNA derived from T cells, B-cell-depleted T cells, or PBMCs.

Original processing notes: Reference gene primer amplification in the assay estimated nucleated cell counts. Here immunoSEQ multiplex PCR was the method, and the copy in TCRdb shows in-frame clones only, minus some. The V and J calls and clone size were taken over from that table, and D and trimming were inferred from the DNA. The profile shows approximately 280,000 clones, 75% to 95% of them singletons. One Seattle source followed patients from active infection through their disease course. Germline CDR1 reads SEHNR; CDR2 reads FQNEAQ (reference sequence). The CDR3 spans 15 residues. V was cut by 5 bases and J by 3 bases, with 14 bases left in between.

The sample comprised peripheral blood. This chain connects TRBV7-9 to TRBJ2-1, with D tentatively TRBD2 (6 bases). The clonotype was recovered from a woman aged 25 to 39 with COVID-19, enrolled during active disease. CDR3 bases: TGTGCCAGCAGCGCATCTAGCGCGATCTACAATGAGCAGTTCTTC. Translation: CASSASSAIYNEQFF.